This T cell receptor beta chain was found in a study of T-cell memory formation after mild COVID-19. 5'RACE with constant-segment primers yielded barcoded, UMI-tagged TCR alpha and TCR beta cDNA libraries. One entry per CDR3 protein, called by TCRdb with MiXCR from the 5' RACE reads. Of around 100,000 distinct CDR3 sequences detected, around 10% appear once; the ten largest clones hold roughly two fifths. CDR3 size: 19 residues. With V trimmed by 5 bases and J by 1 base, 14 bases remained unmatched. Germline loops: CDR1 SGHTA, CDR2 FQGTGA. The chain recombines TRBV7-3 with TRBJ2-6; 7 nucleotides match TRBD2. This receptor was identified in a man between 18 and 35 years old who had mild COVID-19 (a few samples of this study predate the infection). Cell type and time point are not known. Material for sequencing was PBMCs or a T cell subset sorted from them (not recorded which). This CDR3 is CASSPLGGVPYSGANVLTF. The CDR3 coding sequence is TGTGCCAGCAGCCCCCTGGGAGGGGTTCCTTATTCTGGGGCCAACGTCCTGACTTTC. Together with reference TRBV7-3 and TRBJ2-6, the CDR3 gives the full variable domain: GAGVSQTPSNKVTEKGKYVELRCDPISGHTALYWYRQSLGQGPEFLIYFQGTGAADDSGLPNDRFFAVRPEGSVSTLKIQRTERGDSAVYLCASSPLGGVPYSGANVLTFGAGSRLTVL.